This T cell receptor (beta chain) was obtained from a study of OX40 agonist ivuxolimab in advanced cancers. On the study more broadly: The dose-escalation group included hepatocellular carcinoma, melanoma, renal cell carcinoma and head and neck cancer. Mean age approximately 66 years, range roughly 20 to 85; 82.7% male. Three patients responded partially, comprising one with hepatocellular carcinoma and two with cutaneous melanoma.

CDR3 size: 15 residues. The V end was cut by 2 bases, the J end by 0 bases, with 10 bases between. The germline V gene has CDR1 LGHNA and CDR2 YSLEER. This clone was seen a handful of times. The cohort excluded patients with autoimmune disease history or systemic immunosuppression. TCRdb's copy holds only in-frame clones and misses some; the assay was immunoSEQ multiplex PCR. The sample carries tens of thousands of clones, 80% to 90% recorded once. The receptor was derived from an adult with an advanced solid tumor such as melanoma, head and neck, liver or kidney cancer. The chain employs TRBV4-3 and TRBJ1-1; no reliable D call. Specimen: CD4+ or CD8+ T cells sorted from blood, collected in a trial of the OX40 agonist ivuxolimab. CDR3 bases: TGCGCCAGCAGCCAATACCAGGCTTTGAACACTGAAGCTTTCTTT. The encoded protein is CASSQYQALNTEAFF.